The clone carrying this T cell receptor beta chain was found once. Produced via immunoSEQ multiplex PCR; TCRdb's table is partial and in-frame only. The sample carries some 48,000 clones, approximately 82% recorded once. These data come from a study of blood T cell repertoires in COVID-19. Across the study: PBMCs, B-cell-depleted T cells, or T cells were the source of the cDNA or gDNA that made up the material.

The CDR3 is 12 amino acids. The V gene's germline CDR1 is SGHVS and CDR2 FQNEAQ. Trimming cost V 5 bases and J 11 bases; bases outside gene matches: 4. The source of this sequence is a woman aged 45 to 65 with acute COVID-19. V and J are TRBV7-8 and TRBJ2-4; the match to TRBD2 covers 9 bases. The sequenced sample consisted of PBMCs or T cells enriched from blood (not recorded which). CDR3 sequence reads: CASSPGTSLQYF. The CDR3 DNA is TGTGCCAGCAGCCCTGGGACTAGCCTTCAGTACTTC.